The T cell receptor beta chain described here comes from a study of PD-1 blockade in mismatch repair-deficient tumors. The data were produced by immunoSEQ multiplex PCR, yet TCRdb's version contains in-frame clones alone and is incomplete. This sample has approximately 63,000 clones, with approximately 89% found just once. This clone was seen only once. The sequencing here drew on peripheral blood, taken 52 weeks after starting pembrolizumab. This TCR was recovered from an adult with mismatch repair-deficient cancer.

Written as DNA, the CDR3 is TGTGCCAGCAGCTTGGCACTAGCGGGAGGGTCCTACGAGCAGTACTTC. It codes for CASSLALAGGSYEQYF. The chain employs TRBV13 and TRBJ2-7; 13 bases match TRBD2. Germline V gene data show CDR1 as PRHDT and CDR2 as FYEKMQ (reference sequence). The CDR3 has 16 residues. Trimming took 3 bases from V and 1 from J; bases not matched to a gene: 3.